The 27 T cell receptor beta chains given below trace back to one sample, sequenced in a study of T cells expressing NK-cell markers. From the 5' RACE reads, TCRdb lists one entry per CDR3 protein and no DNA. Its table lists about 430,000 distinct CDR3 sequences. Sequences were obtained from blood T cells: a sorted CD56 or NKG2C T cell subset, CD4+ or CD8+ T cells, or bulk PBMC T cells (not recorded which). The receptors derive from a woman aged 45-65 years in good health.

V and J are TRBV7-9 and TRBJ1-4. Germline V gives CDR1 SEHNR, CDR2 FQNEAQ (reference sequence). The CDR3 extends over 16 amino acids. CDR3 amino acids: CASSLGRGAQQEKLFF.

The V call is TRBV20-1, the J call TRBJ1-4. Germline loops: CDR1 DFQATT, CDR2 SNEGSKA (reference sequence). This CDR3 has 13 residues. Here the CDR3 reads CSVFNTLNEKLFF.

J is TRBJ2-7 and V is TRBV3-1; TCRdb names TRBD1, which stays unverified in the absence of DNA. The CDR3 loop spans 16 amino acids. Germline V CDR1 and CDR2: LGHDT, YNNKEL (reference sequence). The CDR3 loop is CASSRAGTRSYYEQYF.

V is TRBV30 and J is TRBJ1-2; TCRdb selects TRBD1, and the lack of DNA leaves this call unchecked. The CDR3 totals 15 residues. Germline V gives CDR1 GTSNPN, CDR2 SVGIG (reference sequence). CDR3 sequence: CAWSHYERQSYGYTF.

V usage is TRBV5-6 and J usage is TRBJ2-3; TCRdb picks TRBD1, but there is no DNA to check that call. The CDR3 extends over 14 amino acids. The V gene's germline CDR1 is SGHDT and CDR2 YYEEEE. The CDR3 loop is CASSPRDVTDTQYF.

This sequence joins TRBV10-1 and TRBJ2-3; TCRdb returns TRBD1, unconfirmable since there is no DNA. Germline assignment: CDR1 WNHNN and CDR2 SYGVQD (reference sequence). The CDR3 totals 13 residues. CDR3: CASSVGVTDTQYF.

This chain joins TRBV5-1 and TRBJ2-7; the TCRdb D gene call, TRBD2, has no DNA to confirm it. Germline V CDR1 and CDR2: SGHRS, YFSETQ. The CDR3 extends over 17 amino acids. This CDR3 reads CASSLGTSGANYYEQYF.

The chain employs TRBV20-1 and TRBJ2-4; TCRdb designates TRBD1, a call that cannot be tested without DNA. Germline CDR1 and CDR2: DFQATT and SNEGSKA (reference sequence). The CDR3 is made up of 16 amino acids. The CDR3 reads CSARDITGRPTNIQYF.

The V and J genes are TRBV5-6 and TRBJ2-2; there is no DNA to check the TCRdb D call of TRBD2. The CDR3 has 17 amino acids. Germline V lookup: CDR1 SGHDT, CDR2 YYEEEE. The CDR3 sequence: CASTQGLRLTNTGELFF.

The rearrangement uses TRBV11-2 and TRBJ2-7; the D call from TCRdb, TRBD2, cannot be confirmed without DNA. CDR3 length: 15 residues. Per the germline V gene, CDR1 is SGHAT and CDR2 is FQNNGV. CDR3 in amino acids: CASSRTSGKAYEQYF.

This chain uses TRBV20-1 with TRBJ2-2; the TCRdb call, TRBD1, lacks DNA for checking. Germline V gives CDR1 DFQATT, CDR2 SNEGSKA (reference sequence). The CDR3 extends over 17 amino acids. The CDR3 is CSARDTYQGPNTGELFF.

The V and J genes are TRBV7-2 and TRBJ2-1; TCRdb returns TRBD2, unconfirmable since there is no DNA. Germline V CDR1 and CDR2: SGHTA, FQGNSA. This CDR3 spans 15 amino acids. The CDR3 here is CASSLASGIYNEQFF. Drawing the rest from reference TRBV7-2 and TRBJ2-1, the complete variable domain is GAGVSQSPSNKVTEKGKDVELRCDPISGHTALYWYRQSLGQGLEFLIYFQGNSAPDKSGLPSDRFSAERTGGSVSTLTIQRTQQEDSAVYLCASSLASGIYNEQFFGPGTRLTVL.

The rearrangement links TRBV5-1 to TRBJ1-3; TCRdb's D call, TRBD1, is unchecked because there is no DNA. The CDR3 covers 14 residues. Germline CDR1 and CDR2: SGHRS and YFSETQ. The CDR3 loop reads CASSPQGAGNTIYF.

V and J are TRBV20-1 and TRBJ1-4; without DNA, the TCRdb call of TRBD1 cannot be checked. Germline V lookup: CDR1 DFQATT, CDR2 SNEGSKA (reference sequence). The CDR3 extends over 13 amino acids. CDR3 loop: CSASSGTLEKLFF.

The chain joins TRBV28 to TRBJ2-1. The germline gives CDR1 MDHEN, CDR2 SYDVKM. The CDR3 covers 16 residues. This chain's CDR3 is CASSTIKGYSYNEQFF.

This chain links TRBV12-3 or TRBV12-4 with TRBJ1-2; TCRdb's assignment of TRBD1 cannot be checked, as there is no DNA. The CDR3 sequence is 15 residues long. CDR3 amino acids: CASSRGLREGYGYTF.

The gene calls are TRBV20-1 and TRBJ2-1; no DNA is available, so the TRBD2 call from TCRdb remains unchecked. The CDR3 is made up of 16 amino acids. The germline CDR1 and CDR2 sequences are DFQATT and SNEGSKA (reference sequence). CDR3 amino acids: CSVPTSGRGPYNEQFF.

The V gene is TRBV6-5, the J gene TRBJ2-2; the D call of TRBD2 rests on TCRdb alone, since no DNA is present to check it. Germline assignment: CDR1 MNHEY and CDR2 SVGAGI. The CDR3 extends over 17 amino acids. CDR3 protein: CASLPRRASGRTGELFF.

This chain joins TRBV10-2 and TRBJ2-2. This CDR3 is 14 amino acids long. Germline assignment: CDR1 WSHSY and CDR2 SAAADI. The CDR3 reads CASSESQATGELFF.

The rearrangement links TRBV5-1 to TRBJ2-2; TCRdb's D call of TRBD2 is untestable without DNA. The CDR3 covers 18 residues. CDR1 is SGHRS, CDR2 YFSETQ, per germline. CDR3: CASSPFRLAGGNTGELFF.

The chain joins TRBV18 to TRBJ2-1. Germline values: CDR1 KGHSH, CDR2 LQKENI. CDR3 size: 11 residues. The CDR3 protein is CASHSTGEQFF.

The chain joins TRBV6-1 to TRBJ2-2; checking the TCRdb D call of TRBD2 is not possible without DNA. The CDR3 extends over 15 amino acids. CDR1 and CDR2 (germline): MNHNS, SASEGT. CDR3 sequence: CASRLTSGNTGELFF.

This chain uses TRBV10-3 with TRBJ2-7; the D gene TCRdb calls, TRBD1, cannot be checked with no DNA. The CDR3 totals 12 residues. Looked up from germline, CDR1 is ENHRY and CDR2 is SYGVKD. The CDR3 loop is CAISQGDYEQYF.

V and J are TRBV20-1 and TRBJ2-5; with no DNA, the TCRdb D assignment of TRBD1 cannot be verified. CDR1 and CDR2 (germline): DFQATT, SNEGSKA (reference sequence). This CDR3 is 15 amino acids long. The CDR3 region is CSAREGGLGGETQYF.

This rearrangement joins TRBV4-1 to TRBJ2-2; the TCRdb call, TRBD2, lacks DNA for checking. Looked up from germline, CDR1 is MGHRA and CDR2 is YSYEKL. The CDR3 runs 18 residues. The CDR3 sequence is CASSQDGPDTSWTGELFF.

V gene TRBV12-3 or TRBV12-4 combines with J gene TRBJ2-1; TCRdb reports TRBD1, a call that lacks DNA to check it against. The CDR3 length is 13 residues. The chain's CDR3 is CASSSSDRAKQFF.

The chain uses TRBV5-1 and TRBJ2-2. CDR1 is SGHRS and CDR2 is YFSETQ in the germline V gene. The CDR3 has 15 amino acids. The CDR3: CASKRLISDTGELFF.